This paragraph reports one T cell receptor beta chain. Its antigen remains unknown. This record belongs to a study of human T cells and chemical hapten exposure. TCRdb called the RACE reads again in MiXCR, with one record for every CDR3 protein. The profile covers roughly 120,000 distinct CDR3 sequences, with about 12% appearing a single time and approximately 1.4% taken by the ten largest. The time point was: patch test 1, 2 weeks after DPC sensitization. The treatment denotes: therapeutic diphenylcyclopropenone sensitization with weekly scalp DPC. Study-wide results and limits: Expanded TCR counts at PT1 went up together with patch test score, a positive correlation. Significantly more large CDR3 similarity clusters were formed by expanded TCRs than by controls.

This TCR was recovered from a woman aged 45-65 years with alopecia areata. Some clones in this sample may be carry-over from other donors' samples. The starting material was whole blood, obtained in connection with sensitization to the hapten diphenylcyclopropenone (DPC).

The CDR3 DNA reads TGCGCCAGCACTCAGGTCAATCAGCCCCAGCATTTT. Translated, it gives CASTQVNQPQHF. V gene TRBV5-1 combines with J gene TRBJ1-5, with D unclear. Germline CDR1 SGHRS, CDR2 YFSETQ. This CDR3 region has 12 residues. V lost 6 bases and J lost 3, with 7 bases in between.